The 28 T cell receptor beta chains in this list originate from one sample, sequenced in a study of shared clonotypes between healthy human individuals. The naive CD8 fraction comprised CD45RO-negative cells positively selected for CCR7 and excluded terminally differentiated effector memory CD45RA+ cells. Produced via immunoSEQ multiplex PCR; TCRdb's table is partial and in-frame only. The table lists about 800,000 clones, 95% to 97% of them singletons. Material for sequencing was naive CD8+ T cells sorted from blood. These receptor sequences come from a man aged 30 to 45 in good health.

V usage is TRBV6-6 and J usage is TRBJ2-7, with 8 nucleotides matching TRBD1. CDR3 length equals 16 residues. J lost 0 bases, V lost 1 base, and 5 bases had no gene match. Germline assignment: CDR1 MNHNY and CDR2 SVGAGI (reference sequence). Written as DNA, the CDR3 is TGTGCCAGCAGTTACTTGACAACAGGGGGCTCCTACGAGCAGTACTTC. This encodes CASSYLTTGGSYEQYF.

V usage is TRBV27 and J usage is TRBJ2-7, with 8 bases identical to TRBD1. The CDR3 loop spans 14 amino acids. The germline V gene encodes CDR1 MNHEY and CDR2 SMNVEV (reference sequence). The V and J ends lost 2 bases and 7 bases, in that order; junction bases with no gene match: 7. CDR3 amino acids: CASSLNGQGWEQYF. CDR3 nucleotide sequence: TGTGCCAGCAGTTTAAACGGACAGGGTTGGGAGCAGTACTTC.

CDR3 sequence: CASSPEMDSYNEQFF. CDR3 DNA: TGTGCCAGCAGCCCTGAGATGGACTCCTACAATGAGCAGTTCTTC. The V call is TRBV7-2, the J call TRBJ2-1; D is ambiguous. Germline CDR1 and CDR2: SGHTA and FQGNSA. V lost 5 bases to trimming and J lost 0 bases, with 11 bases between them. The CDR3 runs 15 residues.

This clone was observed a single time. The V call is TRBV5-1, the J call TRBJ2-3; tentatively, D is TRBD1 or TRBD2 (5 bases each). This CDR3 is 15 amino acids long. V was clipped by 4 bases and J by 0 bases, with 12 bases between them. CDR1 is SGHRS and CDR2 is YFSETQ in the germline V gene. The CDR3: CASSIHGASTDTQYF. Here the CDR3 DNA reads TGCGCCAGCAGCATACACGGGGCCAGCACAGATACGCAGTATTTT.

The chain joins TRBV5-1 to TRBJ2-7, with 7 positions matching TRBD1. Per the germline V gene, CDR1 is SGHRS and CDR2 is YFSETQ. This CDR3 has 15 residues. J lost 3 bases, V lost 4 bases, and 10 bases had no gene match. The CDR3 sequence: CASSPGTANRYEQYF. As DNA, the CDR3 is TGCGCCAGCAGCCCCGGGACAGCTAACCGCTACGAGCAGTACTTC.

The rearrangement joins TRBV6-5 to TRBJ1-1; D unclear. Trimming stripped 2 bases from V and 2 bases from J, with 6 bases between. The CDR3 is 13 residues long. Germline-derived CDR1 and CDR2 are MNHEY and SVGAGI. CDR3 loop: CASSYGINTEAFF. The CDR3 DNA reads TGTGCCAGCAGTTACGGAATCAACACTGAAGCTTTCTTT.

This rearrangement joins TRBV27 to TRBJ2-1; 7 bases are a match to TRBD2. Per germline, CDR1 MNHEY and CDR2 SMNVEV (reference sequence). The CDR3 runs 15 residues. J lost 8 bases, V lost 8 bases, and 15 bases had no gene match. As DNA, the CDR3 is TGTGCCAGCCGGTATGGCGGAGTAAGCGGGGATGAGCAGTTCTTC. Encoded protein: CASRYGGVSGDEQFF.

With regard to this clone: A single base separates this from a much larger clone, so it may be a read error. The chain recombines TRBV11-2 with TRBJ2-3; D gene uncertain. This CDR3 is built from 11 residues. V dropped 6 bases and J dropped 2 bases, with 3 bases sitting between them. Germline CDR1 is SGHAT and CDR2 is FQNNGV. CDR3 nucleotide sequence: TGTGCCAGCAGGTTCACAGATACGCAGTATTTT. Its translation: CASRFTDTQYF.

Notes on this clone: Other DNA sequences of this sample code for an identical CDR3. J is TRBJ1-5 and V is TRBV9; unclear D gene. The CDR3 is 15 residues long. Germline V lookup: CDR1 SGDLS, CDR2 YYNGEE. Deletions cut 0 bases from V and 0 bases from J, with 7 bases between. The DNA of the CDR3 is TGTGCCAGCAGCGTAGGAGGGTTTAGCAATCAGCCCCAGCATTTT. As protein: CASSVGGFSNQPQHF. The variable domain in full, completed from reference TRBV9 and TRBJ1-5, reads DSGVTQTPKHLITATGQRVTLRCSPRSGDLSVYWYQQSLDQGLQFLIQYYNGEERAKGNILERFSAQQFPDLHSELNLSSLELGDSALYFCASSVGGFSNQPQHFGDGTRLSIL.

V and J are TRBV5-1 and TRBJ2-7, with TRBD2 identical over 7 bases. CDR1 and CDR2 from the germline V gene are SGHRS and YFSETQ. The CDR3 consists of 16 residues. With 0 bases clipped from V and 3 bases from J, the junction kept 9 bases outside the gene matches. CDR3 bases: TGCGCCAGCAGCTTGGGCCTAGCGGAGGCTGGCTACGAGCAGTACTTC. This gives the protein CASSLGLAEAGYEQYF.

This clone was observed a single time. V gene TRBV27 combines with J gene TRBJ2-7, with a possible D match to TRBD1 (6 bases). Germline V gene data show CDR1 as MNHEY and CDR2 as SMNVEV (reference sequence). The CDR3 length is 14 residues. V was shortened by 6 bases and J by 0 bases, with 12 bases between the two germline ends. CDR3 sequence reads: CASRIRDNSYEQYF. The DNA of the CDR3 is TGTGCCAGCAGGATAAGGGACAACTCCTACGAGCAGTACTTC.

V usage is TRBV10-3 and J usage is TRBJ2-3, with 10 bases fitting TRBD2. CDR1 and CDR2 (germline): ENHRY, SYGVKD. Trimming took 0 bases from V and 1 from J; bases not matched to a gene: 4. The CDR3 is 17 amino acids. The CDR3 is CAISESGSGRGTDTQYF. The CDR3 DNA follows: TGTGCCATCAGTGAGTCCGGCAGCGGGAGGGGCACAGATACGCAGTATTTT.

This rearrangement joins TRBV4-3 to TRBJ2-5; no clear D gene. Germline V lookup: CDR1 LGHNA, CDR2 YSLEER. The CDR3 spans 15 residues. The V and J ends lost 2 bases and 4 bases respectively, with 14 bases between them. This chain's CDR3 is CASSQRDQHPETQYF. The CDR3 DNA is TGCGCCAGCAGCCAACGCGACCAGCATCCAGAGACCCAGTACTTC.

CDR3 DNA: TGTGCCAGCACCCTGGGCAGCTCCTACGAGCAGTACTTC. It encodes CASTLGSSYEQYF. The rearrangement joins TRBV11-2 to TRBJ2-7; no clear D gene. CDR1 and CDR2 (germline): SGHAT, FQNNGV. This CDR3 has 13 amino acids. The ends were cut back, 7 bases at V and 0 bases at J, with 10 bases in the middle.

V and J are TRBV27 and TRBJ2-7; D may be TRBD2 (5 bases). The CDR3 extends over 14 amino acids. V dropped 5 bases and J dropped 3 bases, with 14 bases sitting between them. The germline gives CDR1 MNHEY, CDR2 SMNVEV (reference sequence). CDR3 DNA sequence: TGTGCCAGCAGTGACGGGCTAGCAATCTACGAGCAGTACTTC. Its protein product is CASSDGLAIYEQYF.

The chain joins TRBV4-1 to TRBJ2-7; 7 bases align to TRBD1. In germline, CDR1 is MGHRA, CDR2 YSYEKL. The junction had 6 bases not matched to a gene; V was cut back by 0 bases and J by 4 bases. CDR3 length: 15 residues. The CDR3 reads CASSQDWDRGYEQYF. The CDR3 DNA follows: TGCGCCAGCAGCCAAGATTGGGACAGAGGATACGAGCAGTACTTC.

This clone was picked up one time. V is TRBV27 and J is TRBJ2-7; no definite D call. The germline CDR1 and CDR2 sequences are MNHEY and SMNVEV (reference sequence). V dropped 2 bases and J dropped 3 bases, with 8 bases sitting between them. The CDR3 length is 13 residues. Written as DNA, the CDR3 is TGTGCCAGCAGTTTAAAGATATACTACGAGCAGTACTTC. Translated, it gives CASSLKIYYEQYF.

In its sample, this clone was seen once. The chain uses TRBV5-6 and TRBJ2-1; D possibly corresponds to TRBD1 (5 bases). The CDR3 totals 14 residues. Per the germline V gene, CDR1 is SGHDT and CDR2 is YYEEEE. V was trimmed by 2 bases and J by 2 bases, leaving 8 bases between them. CDR3 sequence reads: CASSFWGPYNEQFF. CDR3 DNA sequence: TGTGCCAGCAGCTTCTGGGGCCCCTACAATGAGCAGTTCTTC.

The chain recombines TRBV28 with TRBJ2-7, with 7 positions matching TRBD1. The CDR3 totals 13 residues. The V gene end was trimmed by 5 bases and the J gene end by 5 bases; junction bases not matched to a gene: 6. Germline CDR1 and CDR2: MDHEN and SYDVKM. The CDR3 nucleotides read TGTGCCAGCAGTACAGGGGCCGCAGACGAGCAGTACTTC. Residues: CASSTGAADEQYF.

This rearrangement joins TRBV28 to TRBJ2-7; a possible D gene is TRBD1 (5 bases). V was cut by 2 bases and J by 4 bases, with 12 bases left in between. This CDR3 region has 14 residues. Germline CDR1 reads MDHEN; CDR2 reads SYDVKM. The DNA for the CDR3 is TGTGCCAGCAGTTTAAGGGGTCCCCTTTACGAGCAGTACTTC. This sequence encodes CASSLRGPLYEQYF.

V usage is TRBV6-6 and J usage is TRBJ1-1; maybe TRBD1 (5 bases). Per the germline V gene, CDR1 is MNHNY and CDR2 is SVGAGI (reference sequence). V was clipped by 2 bases and J by 14 bases, with 12 bases between them. The CDR3 runs 11 residues. The CDR3 loop reads CASSYGSGLFF. The CDR3 nucleotides are TGTGCCAGCAGTTACGGGTCAGGGCTCTTCTTT.

V is TRBV10-1 and J is TRBJ1-3; 7 bases fit TRBD1. Trimming removed 4 bases from V and 0 bases from J; junction bases left unmatched: 15. This CDR3 has 19 amino acids. CDR1 WNHNN and CDR2 SYGVQD come from the germline V gene (reference sequence). The chain's CDR3 is CASSGGTVDPPRSGNTIYF. Here the CDR3 DNA reads TGCGCCAGCAGTGGGGGGACAGTTGACCCCCCCCGCTCTGGAAACACCATATATTTT.

The chain couples TRBV27 to TRBJ2-3; D is perhaps TRBD1 or TRBD2 (5 bases each). V lost 2 bases, J lost 2 bases, and 17 bases lay in between. There are 17 residues in the CDR3. Looked up from germline, CDR1 is MNHEY and CDR2 is SMNVEV (reference sequence). The CDR3 DNA sequence: TGTGCCAGCAGTTTACGACCAATGGGACGGCACACAGATACGCAGTATTTT. This gives the protein CASSLRPMGRHTDTQYF.

The chain has TRBV15 and TRBJ1-1; D gene uncertain. Trimming stripped 3 bases from V and 5 bases from J, with 10 bases between. This CDR3 spans 13 amino acids. Germline V CDR1 and CDR2: LNHNV, YYDKDF (reference sequence). This chain's CDR3 is CATSSSAGTEAFF. The CDR3 DNA sequence: TGTGCCACCAGCAGCTCGGCGGGGACTGAAGCTTTCTTT.

This clone has just a few counts. This rearrangement joins TRBV4-1 to TRBJ2-7; TRBD1 matches at 7 bases. The germline V gene has CDR1 MGHRA and CDR2 YSYEKL. The CDR3 runs to 14 residues. The J segment lost 3 bases and the V segment lost 5 bases, leaving 7 bases of the junction unmatched. CDR3 loop: CASSNQGEYYEQYF. The CDR3 bases are TGCGCCAGCAGCAATCAGGGGGAATACTACGAGCAGTACTTC.

The chain joins TRBV10-3 to TRBJ2-7, with D hard to call. CDR1 is ENHRY and CDR2 is SYGVKD in the germline V gene. The germline V and J ends were trimmed by 6 bases and 4 bases, with 13 bases remaining between them. The CDR3 is 13 residues long. DNA for the CDR3: TGTGCCATCAGGACCGAGCCGGCTTACGAGCAGTACTTC. This codes for CAIRTEPAYEQYF.

CDR3 sequence reads: CASSSIGDEQFF. CDR3 bases: TGTGCCAGCAGCTCAATTGGGGATGAGCAGTTCTTC. The rearrangement links TRBV7-9 to TRBJ2-1; D is unresolved. This CDR3 region has 12 residues. Per germline, CDR1 SEHNR and CDR2 FQNEAQ (reference sequence). Trimming took 4 bases from V and 8 from J, leaving 9 bases between them.

The chain employs TRBV7-9 and TRBJ2-1; D perhaps matches TRBD2 (5 bases). The V end was cut by 6 bases, the J end by 9 bases, with 12 bases between. The CDR3 covers 12 residues. Per the germline V gene, CDR1 is SEHNR and CDR2 is FQNEAQ (reference sequence). The CDR3 reads CASRGSGGEQFF. CDR3 bases: TGTGCCAGCAGGGGTAGTGGAGGTGAGCAGTTCTTC. Combining the CDR3 with reference TRBV7-9 and TRBJ2-1 gives the whole variable domain DTGVSQNPRHKITKRGQNVTFRCDPISEHNRLYWYRQTLGQGPEFLTYFQNEAQLEKSRLLSDRFSAERPKGSFSTLEIQRTEQGDSAMYLCASRGSGGEQFFGPGTRLTVL.